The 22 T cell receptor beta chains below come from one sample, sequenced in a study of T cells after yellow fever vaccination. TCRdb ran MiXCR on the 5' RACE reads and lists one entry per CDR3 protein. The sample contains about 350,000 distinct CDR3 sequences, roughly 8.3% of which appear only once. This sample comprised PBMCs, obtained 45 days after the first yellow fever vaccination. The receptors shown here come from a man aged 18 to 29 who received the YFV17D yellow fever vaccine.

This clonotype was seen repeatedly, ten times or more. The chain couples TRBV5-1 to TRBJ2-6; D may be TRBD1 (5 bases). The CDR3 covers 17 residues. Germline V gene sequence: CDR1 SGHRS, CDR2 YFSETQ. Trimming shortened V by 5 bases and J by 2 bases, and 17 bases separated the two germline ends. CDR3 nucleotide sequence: TGCGCCAGCAGTCCCCAGGGTTCTGTGGCTGGGGCCAACGTCCTGACTTTC. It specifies CASSPQGSVAGANVLTF.

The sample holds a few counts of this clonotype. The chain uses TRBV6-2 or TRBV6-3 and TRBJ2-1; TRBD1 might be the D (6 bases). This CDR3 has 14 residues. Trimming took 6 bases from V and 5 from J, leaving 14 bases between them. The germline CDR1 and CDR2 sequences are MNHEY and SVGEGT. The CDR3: CASRGAEGHNEQFF. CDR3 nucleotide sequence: TGTGCCAGCAGGGGGGCCGAGGGCCACAATGAGCAGTTCTTC.

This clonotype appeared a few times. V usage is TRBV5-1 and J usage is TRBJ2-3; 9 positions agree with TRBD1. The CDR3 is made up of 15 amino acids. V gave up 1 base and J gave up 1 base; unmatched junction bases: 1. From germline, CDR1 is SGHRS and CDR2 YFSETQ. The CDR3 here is CASSLWTGGTDTQYF. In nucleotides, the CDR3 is TGCGCCAGCAGCTTGTGGACAGGGGGCACAGATACGCAGTATTTT.

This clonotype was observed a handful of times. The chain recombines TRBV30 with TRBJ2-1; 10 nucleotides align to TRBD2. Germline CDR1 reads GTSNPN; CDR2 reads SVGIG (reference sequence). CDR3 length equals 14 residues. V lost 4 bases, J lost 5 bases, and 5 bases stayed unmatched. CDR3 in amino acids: CAWILAGVNNEQFF. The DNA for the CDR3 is TGTGCCTGGATTCTAGCGGGGGTCAACAATGAGCAGTTCTTC.

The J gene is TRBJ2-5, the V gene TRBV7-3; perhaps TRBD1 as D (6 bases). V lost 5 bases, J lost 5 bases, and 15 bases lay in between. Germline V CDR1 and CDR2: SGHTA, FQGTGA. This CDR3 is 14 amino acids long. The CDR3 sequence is CASSPGTFSETQYF. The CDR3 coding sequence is TGTGCCAGCAGCCCAGGGACATTTTCGGAGACCCAGTACTTC.

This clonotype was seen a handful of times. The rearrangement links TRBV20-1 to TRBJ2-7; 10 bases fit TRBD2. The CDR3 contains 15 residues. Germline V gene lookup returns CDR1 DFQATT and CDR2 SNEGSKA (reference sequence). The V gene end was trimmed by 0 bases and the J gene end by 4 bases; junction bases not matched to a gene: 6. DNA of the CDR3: TGCAGTGCTAGAGATCCTCCTAGCGGGGGTTACGAGCAGTACTTC. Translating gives CSARDPPSGGYEQYF.

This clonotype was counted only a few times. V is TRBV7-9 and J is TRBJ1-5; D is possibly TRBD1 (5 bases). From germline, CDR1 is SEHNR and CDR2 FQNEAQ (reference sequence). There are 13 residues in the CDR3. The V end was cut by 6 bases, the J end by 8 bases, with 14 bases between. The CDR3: CASSDSALEPQHF. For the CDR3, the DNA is TGTGCCAGCAGTGACAGCGCCCTGGAGCCCCAGCATTTT.

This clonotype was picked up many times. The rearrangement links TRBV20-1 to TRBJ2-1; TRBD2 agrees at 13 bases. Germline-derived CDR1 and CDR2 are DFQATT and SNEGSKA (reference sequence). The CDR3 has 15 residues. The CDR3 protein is CRPPWGLAGYNEQFF. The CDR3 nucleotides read TGCAGACCACCTTGGGGACTAGCGGGATACAATGAGCAGTTCTTC.

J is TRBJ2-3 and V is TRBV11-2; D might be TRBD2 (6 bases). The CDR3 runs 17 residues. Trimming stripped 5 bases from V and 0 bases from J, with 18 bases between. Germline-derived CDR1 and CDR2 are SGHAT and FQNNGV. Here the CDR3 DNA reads TGTGCCAGCAGCCCGGGGACTCCAACAACTAGCACAGATACGCAGTATTTT. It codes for CASSPGTPTTSTDTQYF.

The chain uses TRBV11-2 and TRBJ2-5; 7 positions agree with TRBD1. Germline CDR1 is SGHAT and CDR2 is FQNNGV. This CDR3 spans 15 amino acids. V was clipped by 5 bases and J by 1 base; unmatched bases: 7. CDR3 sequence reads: CASSLLRDSQETQYF. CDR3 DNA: TGTGCCAGCAGCCTCCTCCGGGACAGCCAAGAGACCCAGTACTTC. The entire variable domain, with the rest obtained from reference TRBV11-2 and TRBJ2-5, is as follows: EAGVAQSPRYKIIEKRQSVAFWCNPISGHATLYWYQQILGQGPKLLIQFQNNGVVDDSQLPKDRFSAERLKGVDSTLKIQPAKLEDSAVYLCASSLLRDSQETQYFGPGTRLLVL.

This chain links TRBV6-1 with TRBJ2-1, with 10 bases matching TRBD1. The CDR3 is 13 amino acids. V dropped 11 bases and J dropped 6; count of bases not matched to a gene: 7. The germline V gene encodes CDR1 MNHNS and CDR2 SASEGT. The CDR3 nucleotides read TGTGCCGCAGGGGACAGGGGTTTCAATGAGCAGTTCTTC. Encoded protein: CAAGDRGFNEQFF.

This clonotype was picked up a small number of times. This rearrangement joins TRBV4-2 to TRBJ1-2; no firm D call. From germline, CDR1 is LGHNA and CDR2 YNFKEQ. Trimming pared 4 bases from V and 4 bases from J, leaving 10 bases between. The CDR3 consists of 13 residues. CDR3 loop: CASSPNNIYGYTF. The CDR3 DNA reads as TGTGCCAGCAGCCCAAACAATATCTATGGCTACACCTTC.

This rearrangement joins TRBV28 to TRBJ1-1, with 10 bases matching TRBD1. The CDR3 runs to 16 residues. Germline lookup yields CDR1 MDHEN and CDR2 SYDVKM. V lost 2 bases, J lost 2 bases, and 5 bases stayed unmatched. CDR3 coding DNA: TGTGCCAGCAGTTTAAGACAGGGGGCACCCAACACTGAAGCTTTCTTT. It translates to CASSLRQGAPNTEAFF.

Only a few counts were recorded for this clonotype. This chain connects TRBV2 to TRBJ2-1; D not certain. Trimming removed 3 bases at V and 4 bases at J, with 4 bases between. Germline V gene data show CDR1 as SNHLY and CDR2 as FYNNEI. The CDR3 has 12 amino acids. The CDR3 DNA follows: TGTGCCAGCAGTGATCAGTACAATGAGCAGTTCTTC. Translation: CASSDQYNEQFF.

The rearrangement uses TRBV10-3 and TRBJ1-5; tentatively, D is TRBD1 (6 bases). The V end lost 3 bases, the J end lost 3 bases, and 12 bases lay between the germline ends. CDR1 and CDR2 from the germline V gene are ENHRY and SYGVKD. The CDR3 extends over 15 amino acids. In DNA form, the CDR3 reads TGTGCCATCAGTGAACAGGGTATGGCCAATCAGCCCCAGCATTTT. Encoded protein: CAISEQGMANQPQHF.

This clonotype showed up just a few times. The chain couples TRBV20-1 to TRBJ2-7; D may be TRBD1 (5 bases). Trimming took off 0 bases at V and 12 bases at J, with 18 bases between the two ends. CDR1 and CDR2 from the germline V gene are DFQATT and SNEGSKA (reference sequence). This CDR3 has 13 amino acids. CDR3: CSARDPMLDRSYV. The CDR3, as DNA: TGCAGTGCTAGAGATCCTATGCTCGACAGATCGTACGTC.

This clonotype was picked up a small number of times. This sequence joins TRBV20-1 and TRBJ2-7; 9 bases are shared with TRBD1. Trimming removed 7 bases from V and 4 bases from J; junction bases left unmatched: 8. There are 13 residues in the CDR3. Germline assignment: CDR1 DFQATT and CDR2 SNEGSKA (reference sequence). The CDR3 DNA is TGCAGTGGGAGGGACAGGGAACCTTACGAGCAGTACTTC. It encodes CSGRDREPYEQYF.

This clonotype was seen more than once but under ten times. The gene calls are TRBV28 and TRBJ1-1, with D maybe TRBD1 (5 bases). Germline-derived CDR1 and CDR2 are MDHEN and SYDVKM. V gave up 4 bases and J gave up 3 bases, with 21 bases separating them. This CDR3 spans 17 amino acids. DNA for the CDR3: TGTGCCAGCAGTTACGCCTTGGGGCCCTGGGTTGACACTGAAGCTTTCTTT. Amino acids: CASSYALGPWVDTEAFF.

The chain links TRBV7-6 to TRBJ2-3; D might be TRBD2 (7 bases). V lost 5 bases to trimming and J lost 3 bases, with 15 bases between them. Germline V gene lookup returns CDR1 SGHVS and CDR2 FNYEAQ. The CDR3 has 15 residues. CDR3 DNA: TGTGCCAGCAGCCCCGAGGGGGGGCGGACAGATACGCAGTATTTT. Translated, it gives CASSPEGGRTDTQYF.

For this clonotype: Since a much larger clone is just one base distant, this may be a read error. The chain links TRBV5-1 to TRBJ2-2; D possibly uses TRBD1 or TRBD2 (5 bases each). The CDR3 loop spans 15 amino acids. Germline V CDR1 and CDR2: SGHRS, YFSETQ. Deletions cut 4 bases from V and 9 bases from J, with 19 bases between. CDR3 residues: CASSAGTGWTWELFF. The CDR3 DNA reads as TGCGCCAGCAGCGCCGGGACGGGGTGGACCTGGGAGCTGTTTTTT.

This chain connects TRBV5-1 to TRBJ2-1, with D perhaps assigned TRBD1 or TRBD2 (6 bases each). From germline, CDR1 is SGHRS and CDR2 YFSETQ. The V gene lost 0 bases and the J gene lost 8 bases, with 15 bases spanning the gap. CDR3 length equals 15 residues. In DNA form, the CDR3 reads TGCGCCAGCAGCTTGGAGCCAGGGGAGGTTTATGAGCAGTTCTTC. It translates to CASSLEPGEVYEQFF.

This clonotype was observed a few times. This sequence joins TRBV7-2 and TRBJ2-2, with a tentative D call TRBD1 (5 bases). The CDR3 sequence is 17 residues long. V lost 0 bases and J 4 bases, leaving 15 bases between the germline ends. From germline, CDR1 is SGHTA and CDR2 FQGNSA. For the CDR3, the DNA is TGTGCCAGCAGCTTAGCAGGGGCAGGGCAGGGCACCGGGGAGCTGTTTTTT. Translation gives CASSLAGAGQGTGELFF. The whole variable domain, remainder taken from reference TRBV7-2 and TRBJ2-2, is GAGVSQSPSNKVTEKGKDVELRCDPISGHTALYWYRQSLGQGLEFLIYFQGNSAPDKSGLPSDRFSAERTGGSVSTLTIQRTQQEDSAVYLCASSLAGAGQGTGELFFGEGSRLTVL.